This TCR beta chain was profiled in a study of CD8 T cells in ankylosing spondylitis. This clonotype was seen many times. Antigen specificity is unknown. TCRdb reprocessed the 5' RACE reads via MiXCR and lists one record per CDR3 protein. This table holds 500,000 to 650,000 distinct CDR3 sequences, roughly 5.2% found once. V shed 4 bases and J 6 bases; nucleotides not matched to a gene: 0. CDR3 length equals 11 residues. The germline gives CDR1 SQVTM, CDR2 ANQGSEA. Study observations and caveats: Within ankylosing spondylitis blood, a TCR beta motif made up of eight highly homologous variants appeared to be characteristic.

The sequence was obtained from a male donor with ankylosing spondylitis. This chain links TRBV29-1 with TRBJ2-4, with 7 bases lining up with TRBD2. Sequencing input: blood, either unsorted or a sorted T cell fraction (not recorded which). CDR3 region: CSVGGRNIQYF. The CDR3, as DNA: TGCAGCGTTGGCGGGAGAAACATTCAGTACTTC.